What follows are 11 T cell receptor beta chains derived from one specimen sequenced in a study of CD8 T cells in ankylosing spondylitis. The study, taken as a whole, reports: Seemingly distinctive of ankylosing spondylitis blood was a TCR beta motif formed by eight highly homologous variants.

Their target antigens are unknown. MiXCR, run by TCRdb on the 5' RACE reads, gives a single entry per CDR3 protein. The data contain around 390,000 distinct CDR3 sequences, under 25% of them singletons. The specimen sequenced was blood, either unsorted or a sorted T cell fraction (not recorded which). The receptor source for this set is a male donor with ankylosing spondylitis.

The sample holds a few counts of this clonotype. The CDR3 loop reads CASSAGQVYEQYF. Here the CDR3 DNA reads TGTGCCAGCAGTGCGGGACAAGTCTACGAGCAGTACTTC. This rearrangement joins TRBV6-1 to TRBJ2-7; D may be TRBD1 (6 bases). V lost 4 bases, J lost 3 bases, and 10 bases lay in between. CDR1 is MNHNS, CDR2 SASEGT, per germline. The CDR3 totals 13 residues.

The sample holds one count of this clonotype. The chain is built from TRBV20-1 and TRBJ2-5; TRBD1 aligns across 8 bases. Germline CDR1 is DFQATT and CDR2 is SNEGSKA (reference sequence). The CDR3 spans 13 residues. V shed 2 bases and J 4 bases; nucleotides not matched to a gene: 3. CDR3 DNA sequence: TGCAGTGCTAGATTAACAGGGGGAGAGACCCAGTACTTC. Its protein is CSARLTGGETQYF.

The chain employs TRBV18 and TRBJ2-3; D not resolved. The CDR3 contains 13 residues. V was shortened by 6 bases and J by 0 bases, with 7 bases between the two germline ends. CDR1 and CDR2 from the germline V gene are KGHSH and LQKENI. The CDR3 spells CASSPKSTDTQYF. For the CDR3, the DNA is TGTGCCAGCTCCCCCAAGAGCACAGATACGCAGTATTTT.

The rearrangement uses TRBV6-2 or TRBV6-3 and TRBJ2-2; the D is unclear. The CDR3 contains 16 residues. The V end was cut by 0 bases, the J end by 7 bases, with 15 bases between. Looked up from germline, CDR1 is MNHEY and CDR2 is SVGEGT. The CDR3 sequence: CASSYSERRAYGELFF. The CDR3 coding sequence is TGTGCCAGCAGTTACTCGGAGCGTCGGGCTTACGGGGAGCTGTTTTTT.

V usage is TRBV20-1 and J usage is TRBJ1-2; no clear D gene. V gave up 7 bases and J gave up 0 bases, with 12 bases separating them. Germline V gene data show CDR1 as DFQATT and CDR2 as SNEGSKA (reference sequence). CDR3 length equals 13 residues. As DNA, the CDR3 is TGCAGTGTCTTGGCAGCAACTAACTATGGCTACACCTTC. This codes for CSVLAATNYGYTF.

In its sample, this clonotype was seen many times. The chain combines TRBV29-1 with TRBJ2-7, with D possibly being TRBD1 (5 bases). In germline, CDR1 is SQVTM, CDR2 ANQGSEA. V was pared by 1 base and J by 2 bases, with 9 bases between. CDR3 length: 13 residues. The CDR3 protein is CSVEVPGTYEQYF. In DNA, the CDR3 is TGCAGCGTTGAAGTCCCAGGGACCTACGAGCAGTACTTC.

This chain links TRBV19 with TRBJ2-1; D is perhaps TRBD2 (5 bases). The V end lost 3 bases, the J end lost 6 bases, and 12 bases lay between the germline ends. CDR3 length: 14 amino acids. CDR1 LNHDA and CDR2 SQIVND come from the germline V gene (reference sequence). This CDR3 reads CASSIAIAPNEQFF. CDR3 bases: TGTGCCAGTAGTATCGCCATAGCGCCCAATGAGCAGTTCTTC.

Only a few counts were recorded for this clonotype. This sequence joins TRBV10-3 and TRBJ1-5; D gene ambiguous. Trimming cost V 0 bases and J 2 bases, with 8 bases left between them. This CDR3 has 15 amino acids. Germline V CDR1 and CDR2: ENHRY, SYGVKD. The CDR3 nucleotides are TGTGCCATCAGTGAGTCGAGTCTGGGCAATCAGCCCCAGCATTTT. Translated: CAISESSLGNQPQHF.

The V and J genes are TRBV5-6 and TRBJ2-7; unclear D gene. Germline V CDR1 and CDR2: SGHDT, YYEEEE. V shed 2 bases and J shed 4 bases, with 16 bases lying between them. This CDR3 is 15 amino acids long. The CDR3 bases are TGTGCCAGCAGCTTCGGACCTCCAGACCAGTACGAGCAGTACTTC. Its translation is CASSFGPPDQYEQYF.

The chain recombines TRBV7-3 with TRBJ2-6; the D is unclear. The ends were cut back, 5 bases at V and 3 bases at J, with 5 bases in the middle. Per germline, CDR1 SGHTA and CDR2 FQGTGA. The CDR3 loop spans 13 amino acids. This chain's CDR3 is CASSTIGANVLTF. In DNA form, the CDR3 reads TGTGCCAGCAGCACCATTGGGGCCAACGTCCTGACTTTC.

The rearrangement uses TRBV12-3 or TRBV12-4 and TRBJ1-5; 7 nucleotides line up with TRBD1. The CDR3 runs to 16 residues. V shed 5 bases, J shed 3 bases, and the junction held 10 bases outside the gene matches. The CDR3 region is CASSPEGAKDNQPQHF. In DNA, the CDR3 is TGTGCCAGCAGTCCAGAGGGGGCAAAGGACAATCAGCCCCAGCATTTT.